These T cell receptor beta chains were read from a single sample in a study of shared clonotypes between healthy human individuals. The assay was immunoSEQ multiplex PCR, and TCRdb's table has in-frame clones only and misses some. The table records approximately 1,500,000 clones, approximately 98% of them present only once. The sample was naive CD4+ T cells sorted from blood. The receptors derive from a man aged 30 to 45 in good health. Each CDR3 is given with its conserved first and last residue. The order of the fields is V gene, D gene, clone size, J gene, CDR3 DNA, CDR3 protein. The D gene is left open where the match is weak. Size tells how often a clone was seen (once, few, many) or the class of an expanded clone, and some rows leave it out.

v_gene: TRBV27; d_gene: TRBD2; abundance: NA; j_gene: TRBJ2-3; CDR3nt: TGTGCCAGCAGTTCTCGACGGGAGGGCCAGGGAGATACGCAGTATTTT; CDR3aa: CASSSRREGQGDTQYF
v_gene: TRBV2; d_gene: NA; abundance: NA; j_gene: TRBJ2-7; CDR3nt: TGTGCCAGCGGGACAAGGCTAGTGTTCTACGAGCAGTACTTC; CDR3aa: CASGTRLVFYEQYF
v_gene: TRBV25-1; d_gene: NA; abundance: NA; j_gene: TRBJ2-5; CDR3nt: TGTGCCAGCAGTGGCCCTCTCGGGGAGACCCAGTACTTC; CDR3aa: CASSGPLGETQYF
v_gene: TRBV5-1; d_gene: NA; abundance: NA; j_gene: TRBJ1-3; CDR3nt: TGCGCCAGCAGCTTGTGGGCCAGATCTATCTCTGGAAACACCATATATTTT; CDR3aa: CASSLWARSISGNTIYF
v_gene: TRBV19; d_gene: NA; abundance: NA; j_gene: TRBJ2-5; CDR3nt: TGTGCCAGTAGTATAGATGGGTTGGAGACCCAGTACTTC; CDR3aa: CASSIDGLETQYF
v_gene: TRBV10-3; d_gene: TRBD1; abundance: NA; j_gene: TRBJ2-7; CDR3nt: TGTGCCATCAGTTTGGGACAGGGCGGCTACGAGCAGTACTTC; CDR3aa: CAISLGQGGYEQYF
v_gene: TRBV4-1; d_gene: NA; abundance: NA; j_gene: TRBJ1-5; CDR3nt: TGCGCCAGCAGCCGGGGTGTAACGGTTGAAGTCCCCCAGCATTTT; CDR3aa: CASSRGVTVEVPQHF
v_gene: TRBV10-3; d_gene: NA; abundance: NA; j_gene: TRBJ2-7; CDR3nt: TGTGCCATCAGGGAGTGGGCCCCCCCCTACGAGCAGTACTTC; CDR3aa: CAIREWAPPYEQYF
v_gene: TRBV29-1; d_gene: NA; abundance: NA; j_gene: TRBJ1-5; CDR3nt: TGCAGCGTTCGCGCAGGGAATCAGCCCCAGCATTTT; CDR3aa: CSVRAGNQPQHF
v_gene: TRBV2; d_gene: TRBD1; abundance: NA; j_gene: TRBJ1-4; CDR3nt: TGTGCCAGCAGCTCAGGGGGGCTGGGTAATGAAAAACTGTTTTTT; CDR3aa: CASSSGGLGNEKLFF
v_gene: TRBV18; d_gene: NA; abundance: NA; j_gene: TRBJ1-5; CDR3nt: TGTGCCAGCTCACCGTCAGGGTCGGATCAGCCCCAGCATTTT; CDR3aa: CASSPSGSDQPQHF
v_gene: TRBV18; d_gene: NA; abundance: NA; j_gene: TRBJ2-7; CDR3nt: TGTGCCAGCTCACCTCCCGATCGGGGGCCCTACGAGCAGTACTTC; CDR3aa: CASSPPDRGPYEQYF
v_gene: TRBV6-5; d_gene: TRBD1; abundance: NA; j_gene: TRBJ1-1; CDR3nt: TGTGCCAGCAGATTCGGACAGGCGAGGAACACTGAAGCTTTCTTT; CDR3aa: CASRFGQARNTEAFF
v_gene: TRBV18; d_gene: NA; abundance: NA; j_gene: TRBJ2-3; CDR3nt: TGTGCCAGCTCACCAAGGCAGGGAGCCACAGATACGCAGTATTTT; CDR3aa: CASSPRQGATDTQYF
v_gene: TRBV5-4; d_gene: NA; abundance: NA; j_gene: TRBJ2-6; CDR3nt: TGTGCCAGCAGCAAACAGGGTTCTGGGGCCAACGTCCTGACTTTC; CDR3aa: CASSKQGSGANVLTF
v_gene: TRBV11-2; d_gene: TRBD1; abundance: NA; j_gene: TRBJ1-4; CDR3nt: TGTGCCAGCAGCTTACGTGGGACAGCCGCAACTAATGAAAAACTGTTTTTT; CDR3aa: CASSLRGTAATNEKLFF
v_gene: TRBV6-1; d_gene: NA; abundance: NA; j_gene: TRBJ2-7; CDR3nt: TGTGCCAGTGGGGGGACCCCTTACTACGAGCAGTACTTC; CDR3aa: CASGGTPYYEQYF
v_gene: TRBV14; d_gene: NA; abundance: NA; j_gene: TRBJ2-7; CDR3nt: TGTGCCAGCAGCCATGGCGTACCGGGACATAACTACGAGCAGTACTTC; CDR3aa: CASSHGVPGHNYEQYF
v_gene: TRBV23-1; d_gene: NA; abundance: NA; j_gene: TRBJ1-5; CDR3nt: TGCGCCAGCTCCCCCTACAAGAATAATCAGCCCCAGCATTTT; CDR3aa: CASSPYKNNQPQHF
v_gene: TRBV5-1; d_gene: TRBD1; abundance: NA; j_gene: TRBJ1-2; CDR3nt: TGCGCCAGCAGCAAAACAGGGGGCGTAGATGGCTACACCTTC; CDR3aa: CASSKTGGVDGYTF
v_gene: TRBV7-8; d_gene: NA; abundance: once; j_gene: TRBJ1-4; CDR3nt: TGTGCCAGCAGCTTAGCGGCGGCAGGGGAAGAAAAACTGTTTTTT; CDR3aa: CASSLAAAGEEKLFF
v_gene: TRBV5-4; d_gene: TRBD1; abundance: once; j_gene: TRBJ2-7; CDR3nt: TGTGCCAGCACCCCGGGACAGGGGATCAACGAGCAGTACTTC; CDR3aa: CASTPGQGINEQYF
v_gene: TRBV19; d_gene: NA; abundance: NA; j_gene: TRBJ2-1; CDR3nt: TGTGCCAGTAGTAACCGGGTTCTCTATGAGCAGTTCTTC; CDR3aa: CASSNRVLYEQFF
v_gene: TRBV5-1; d_gene: TRBD1; abundance: NA; j_gene: TRBJ2-7; CDR3nt: TGCGCCAGCAGCGTAACTCCGGGACAGGGAATCTACGAGCAGTACTTC; CDR3aa: CASSVTPGQGIYEQYF
v_gene: TRBV6-1; d_gene: NA; abundance: NA; j_gene: TRBJ1-1; CDR3nt: TGTGCCAGCAGTGAAGCGGGGACGAAAATGAACACTGAAGCTTTCTTT; CDR3aa: CASSEAGTKMNTEAFF
v_gene: TRBV28; d_gene: TRBD2; abundance: NA; j_gene: TRBJ2-1; CDR3nt: TGTGCCAGCAGTTTATTTTTGGCTAGCGGGTCCAATGAGCAGTTCTTC; CDR3aa: CASSLFLASGSNEQFF